Given below is one TCR beta chain in context. Its antigen remains unidentified. Diagnostic criteria defined recently for definite or probable disease were met by the Susac syndrome patients. It was negative isolation that provided the CD8+ and CD4+ T cells, whereas TEMRA cells were enriched by FACS. The data are from a study of CD8 T cells in Susac syndrome. The authors reverse transcribed roughly 0.5 to 1 ug RNA with random hexamers. The authors amplified TCR beta CDR3 across 54 Vbeta and 13 Jbeta using immunoSEQ multiplex PCR. MiXCR was run by TCRdb on the immunoSEQ multiplex PCR reads, yielding one entry per CDR3 protein. The table includes 170,000 or so distinct CDR3 sequences, around 96% detected once. Points from the study as a whole: TCR sequencing and HLA analysis covered a relatively small number of individuals.

The CDR3 is 15 residues long. Germline CDR1 is DFQATT and CDR2 is SNEGSKA (reference sequence). Germline trimming cut 6 bases from V and 5 bases from J; bases unmatched to any gene: 11. This sequence was found in a human donor with Susac syndrome. Sequencing used CD4+ T cells from PBMCs. The rearrangement uses TRBV20-1 and TRBJ1-5, with 9 bases matching TRBD1. The CDR3 sequence: CSAVPGTGSDQPQHF. The CDR3 DNA is TGCAGTGCCGTTCCTGGGACAGGGTCGGATCAGCCCCAGCATTTT.